The 18 T cell receptor beta chains below all came from one sample that was sequenced in a study of cytomegalovirus exposure and HLA in healthy donors. Vbeta (60) and Jbeta (13) primers were used in the PCR. TCRdb's table, derived via immunoSEQ multiplex PCR, lists solely in-frame clones and lacks some. The table shows about 160,000 clones, with 65% to 90% occurring only once. The specimen sequenced was PBMCs. The receptor source for this set is a human donor in good health.

The rearrangement joins TRBV19 to TRBJ2-3; 7 nucleotides line up with TRBD1. Germline trimming cut 3 bases from V and 1 base from J; bases unmatched to any gene: 4. Germline CDR1 LNHDA, CDR2 SQIVND (reference sequence). The CDR3 consists of 15 residues. CDR3: CASSIGQAGTDTQYF. The CDR3 coding sequence is TGTGCCAGTAGTATTGGACAGGCTGGCACAGATACGCAGTATTTT.

The chain carries TRBV6-1 and TRBJ1-2; 9 nucleotides line up with TRBD1. Germline V gene lookup returns CDR1 MNHNS and CDR2 SASEGT. Trimming cost V 6 bases and J 9 bases; bases outside gene matches: 11. The CDR3 has 14 residues. CDR3 DNA sequence: TGTGCCAGCAGGGAAACAGGGGGCCCCTGGAGCTACACCTTC. It is translated as CASRETGGPWSYTF.

This chain joins TRBV4-2 and TRBJ2-3; a weak D match, TRBD2 (5 bases). V was shortened by 3 bases and J by 3 bases, with 13 bases between the two germline ends. The CDR3 extends over 15 amino acids. The V gene's germline CDR1 is LGHNA and CDR2 YNFKEQ. The CDR3 reads CASSHRDQRTDTQYF. The CDR3, as DNA: TGTGCCAGCAGCCACCGGGATCAGAGGACAGATACGCAGTATTTT.

The V call is TRBV4-3, the J call TRBJ2-1, with 11 positions matching TRBD2. This CDR3 has 16 amino acids. J lost 8 bases, V lost 0 bases, and 6 bases had no gene match. The germline CDR1 and CDR2 sequences are LGHNA and YSLEER. The CDR3 nucleotides are TGCGCCAGCAGCCAAGAGCCCCTAGCGGGGGGCTATGAGCAGTTCTTC. The encoded protein is CASSQEPLAGGYEQFF.

V usage is TRBV6-5 and J usage is TRBJ2-3, with 9 bases identical to TRBD2. Germline lookup yields CDR1 MNHEY and CDR2 SVGAGI. The CDR3 contains 15 residues. The V and J ends lost 8 bases and 5 bases, in that order; junction bases with no gene match: 11. In DNA, the CDR3 is TGTGCCAGCGTCTCGGCTAGCGGGGTAGGAGATACGCAGTATTTT. Protein product: CASVSASGVGDTQYF.

This clone was counted between two and nine times. The chain recombines TRBV27 with TRBJ2-6; D not certain. This CDR3 has 15 amino acids. V lost 6 bases, J lost 0 bases, and 9 bases lay in between. Germline CDR1 is MNHEY and CDR2 is SMNVEV (reference sequence). The DNA for the CDR3 is TGTGCCAGCAGGGAGCCTTCCTCTGGGGCCAACGTCCTGACTTTC. Protein product: CASREPSSGANVLTF.

The chain is built from TRBV25-1 and TRBJ1-2; 9 nucleotides align to TRBD1. The germline V gene has CDR1 MGHDK and CDR2 SYGVNS. J gave up 8 bases and V 5 bases, and 15 bases lay outside the gene matches. The CDR3 consists of 16 residues. CDR3 region: CASSFAPAGQGGGYTF. In DNA form, the CDR3 reads TGTGCCAGCAGTTTCGCCCCCGCGGGACAGGGCGGGGGCTACACCTTC.

The sample holds one count of this clone. This chain connects TRBV19 to TRBJ2-7; 9 bases fit TRBD1. Trimming took 5 bases from V and 6 from J; bases not matched to a gene: 5. Germline assignment: CDR1 LNHDA and CDR2 SQIVND (reference sequence). The CDR3 consists of 13 residues. For the CDR3, the DNA is TGTGCCAGTAGTGGGGACAGGGTCCGCGAGCAGTACTTC. It is translated as CASSGDRVREQYF.

The rearrangement links TRBV6-6 to TRBJ2-7; tentative D call: TRBD2 (5 bases). V shed 0 bases and J shed 0 bases, with 6 bases lying between them. Germline CDR1 is MNHNY and CDR2 is SVGAGI (reference sequence). The CDR3 spans 14 residues. The CDR3, as DNA: TGTGCCAGCAGTTACTCGGGGAGCTCCTACGAGCAGTACTTC. It encodes CASSYSGSSYEQYF.

The chain employs TRBV23-1 and TRBJ2-5, with D tentatively TRBD2 (6 bases). TRBV23-1 is given ORF status, its function remaining uncertain. V was pared by 5 bases and J by 5 bases, with 12 bases between. This CDR3 is built from 13 residues. CDR3 nucleotide sequence: TGCGCCAGCAGTGGGACTGTCTCGGAGACCCAGTACTTC. It is translated as CASSGTVSETQYF.

V and J are TRBV18 and TRBJ1-4; D is ambiguous. V was clipped by 2 bases and J by 4 bases, with 11 bases between them. The germline gives CDR1 KGHSH, CDR2 LQKENI. The CDR3 sequence is 15 residues long. As DNA, the CDR3 is TGTGCCAGCTCACCAACGGGAGATGGTAATGAAAAACTGTTTTTT. Its translation is CASSPTGDGNEKLFF.

V and J are TRBV25-1 and TRBJ2-5, with 13 bases identical to TRBD2. V lost 5 bases to trimming and J lost 5 bases; unmatched junction nucleotides: 8. Germline lookup yields CDR1 MGHDK and CDR2 SYGVNS. The CDR3 totals 16 residues. Written as DNA, the CDR3 is TGTGCCAGCAGTAAACTAGCGGGGGGGCTTTTGGAGACCCAGTACTTC. Translating it yields CASSKLAGGLLETQYF.

V usage is TRBV4-1 and J usage is TRBJ1-5; D gene unclear. CDR1 is MGHRA, CDR2 YSYEKL, per germline. Trimming stripped 0 bases from V and 7 bases from J, with 7 bases between. The CDR3 has 13 residues. The CDR3 reads CASSQEHGQPQHF. The DNA for the CDR3 is TGCGCCAGCAGCCAAGAACACGGGCAGCCCCAGCATTTT.

This sequence joins TRBV29-1 and TRBJ1-3; perhaps TRBD1 as D (6 bases). Germline V gives CDR1 SQVTM, CDR2 ANQGSEA. This CDR3 region has 12 residues. V was cut by 6 bases and J by 8 bases, with 14 bases left in between. CDR3 sequence reads: CSVQGAADTIYF. CDR3 nucleotides: TGCAGCGTACAGGGTGCGGCGGACACCATATATTTT.

The chain has TRBV7-2 and TRBJ2-5; a possible D gene is TRBD2 (6 bases). V was clipped by 5 bases and J by 5 bases, with 15 bases between them. Looked up from germline, CDR1 is SGHTA and CDR2 is FQGNSA. The CDR3 consists of 14 residues. In DNA form, the CDR3 reads TGTGCCAGCAGCACCCCGGGACTGCTGGAGACCCAGTACTTC. Translation gives CASSTPGLLETQYF.

This clone was found once. The rearrangement uses TRBV5-1 and TRBJ1-2; D is possibly TRBD1 (6 bases). CDR1 is SGHRS and CDR2 is YFSETQ in the germline V gene. This CDR3 region has 12 residues. V was cut by 4 bases and J by 7 bases, with 11 bases left in between. In DNA, the CDR3 is TGCGCCAGCAGCGGACAAGGGGGTGGCTACACCTTC. This sequence encodes CASSGQGGGYTF.

DNA for the CDR3: TGCGCCAGCAGCGAAACAGGGACCACTAACTATGGCTACACCTTC. This encodes CASSETGTTNYGYTF. V usage is TRBV5-1 and J usage is TRBJ1-2; TRBD1 might be the D (6 bases). The CDR3 consists of 15 residues. Germline values: CDR1 SGHRS, CDR2 YFSETQ. The V end lost 4 bases, the J end lost 0 bases, and 13 bases lay between the germline ends.

J is TRBJ2-5 and V is TRBV5-1; 9 bases align to TRBD2. Per germline, CDR1 SGHRS and CDR2 YFSETQ. V trimming: 0 bases; J trimming: 4 bases; junction bases outside the gene matches: 4. There are 15 residues in the CDR3. The CDR3 here is CASSLVLAGRETQYF. The CDR3 DNA is TGCGCCAGCAGCTTGGTCCTAGCGGGGAGAGAGACCCAGTACTTC. Full variable domain (missing parts from reference TRBV5-1 and TRBJ2-5): KAGVTQTPRYLIKTRGQQVTLSCSPISGHRSVSWYQQTPGQGLQFLFEYFSETQRNKGNFPGRFSGRQFSNSRSEMNVSTLELGDSALYLCASSLVLAGRETQYFGPGTRLLVL.